This T cell receptor (beta chain) appears in the sequencing data of a study of blood T cell repertoires in COVID-19. Study-wide background: From T cells, B-cell-depleted T cells, or PBMCs came the material, which was cDNA or gDNA.

Germline V CDR1 and CDR2: SEHNR, FQNEAQ (reference sequence). CDR3 size: 11 residues. V lost 4 bases and J lost 6, with 5 bases in between. This clone appeared a single time. In the original workflow: Nucleated cell counts were estimated from reference gene primer amplification. Sequencing was performed with immunoSEQ multiplex PCR; in TCRdb, only in-frame clones are kept and a portion is missing. From that table come the V and J calls and clone size; the DNA was used to work out D and trimming. This sample carries roughly 110,000 clones, approximately 81% of them seen once, and the ten largest clones take around 4.4%.

The sequence was collected from a human donor in a cohort sampled during active COVID-19. The chain recombines TRBV7-9 with TRBJ2-3, with no clear D. The sequenced sample was peripheral blood. The CDR3 DNA is TGTGCCAGCAGCTCCCCGGATACGCAGTATTTT. As protein: CASSSPDTQYF.